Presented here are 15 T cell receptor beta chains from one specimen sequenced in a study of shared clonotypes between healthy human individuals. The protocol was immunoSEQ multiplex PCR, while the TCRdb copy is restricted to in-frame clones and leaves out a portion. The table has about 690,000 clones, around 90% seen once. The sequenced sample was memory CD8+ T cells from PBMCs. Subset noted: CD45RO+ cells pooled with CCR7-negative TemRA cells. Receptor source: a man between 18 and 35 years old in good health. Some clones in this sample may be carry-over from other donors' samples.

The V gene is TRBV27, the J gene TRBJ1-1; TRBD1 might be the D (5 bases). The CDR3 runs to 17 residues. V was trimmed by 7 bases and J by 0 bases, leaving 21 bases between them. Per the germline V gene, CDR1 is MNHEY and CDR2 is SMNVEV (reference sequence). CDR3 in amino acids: CASMIFGGVGLNTEAFF. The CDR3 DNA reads TGTGCCAGCATGATATTTGGGGGAGTCGGTCTGAACACTGAAGCTTTCTTT.

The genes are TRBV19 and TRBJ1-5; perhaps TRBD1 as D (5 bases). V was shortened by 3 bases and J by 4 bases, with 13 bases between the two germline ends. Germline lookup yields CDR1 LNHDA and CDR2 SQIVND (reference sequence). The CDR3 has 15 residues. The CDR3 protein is CASSIPDRLNQPQHF. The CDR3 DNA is TGTGCCAGTAGTATCCCAGACAGACTTAATCAGCCCCAGCATTTT.

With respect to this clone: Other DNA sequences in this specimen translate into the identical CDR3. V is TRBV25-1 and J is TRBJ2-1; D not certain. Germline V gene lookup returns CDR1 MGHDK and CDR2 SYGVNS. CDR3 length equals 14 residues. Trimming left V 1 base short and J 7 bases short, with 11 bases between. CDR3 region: CASSELGRSNEQFF. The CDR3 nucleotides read TGTGCCAGCAGTGAATTGGGCAGGTCAAATGAGCAGTTCTTC. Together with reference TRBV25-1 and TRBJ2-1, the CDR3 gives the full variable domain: EADIYQTPRYLVIGTGKKITLECSQTMGHDKMYWYQQDPGMELHLIHYSYGVNSTEKGDLSSESTVSRIRTEHFPLTLESARPSHTSQYLCASSELGRSNEQFFGPGTRLTVL.

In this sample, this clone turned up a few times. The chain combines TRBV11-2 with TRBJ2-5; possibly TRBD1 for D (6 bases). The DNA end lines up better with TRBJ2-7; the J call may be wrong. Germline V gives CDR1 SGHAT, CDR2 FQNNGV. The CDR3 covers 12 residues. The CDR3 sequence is CASSSGQYEQYF. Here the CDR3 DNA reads TGTGCCAGCAGCTCCGGACAGTACGAGCAGTACTTC.

DNA of the CDR3: TGTGCCAGCAGCGCGGACAGGGTCCCTCGACCAGATACGCAGTATTTT. Translation: CASSADRVPRPDTQYF. The chain couples TRBV9 to TRBJ2-3, with TRBD1 matching 8 bases. The CDR3 is 16 amino acids. V lost 3 bases to trimming and J lost 4 bases; unmatched junction nucleotides: 10. Per the germline V gene, CDR1 is SGDLS and CDR2 is YYNGEE.

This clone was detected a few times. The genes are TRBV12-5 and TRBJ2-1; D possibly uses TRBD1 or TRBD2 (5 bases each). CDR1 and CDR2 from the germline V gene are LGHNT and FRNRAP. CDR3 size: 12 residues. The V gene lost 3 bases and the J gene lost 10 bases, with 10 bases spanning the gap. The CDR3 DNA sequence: TGTGCTAGTGGTTTCGGGGCAGGGGAGCAGTTCTTC. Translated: CASGFGAGEQFF.

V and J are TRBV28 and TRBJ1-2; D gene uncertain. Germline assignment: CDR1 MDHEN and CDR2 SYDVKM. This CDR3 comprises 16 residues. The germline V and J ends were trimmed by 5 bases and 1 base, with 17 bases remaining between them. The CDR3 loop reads CASSRAEGPLNYGYTF. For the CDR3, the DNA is TGTGCCAGCAGTAGGGCCGAGGGCCCTCTTAACTATGGCTACACCTTC.

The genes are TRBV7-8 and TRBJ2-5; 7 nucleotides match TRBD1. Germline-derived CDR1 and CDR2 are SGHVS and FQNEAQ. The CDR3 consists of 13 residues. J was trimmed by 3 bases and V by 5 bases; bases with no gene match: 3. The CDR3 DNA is TGTGCCAGCAGCAAAGACAGGGAAGAGACCCAGTACTTC. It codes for CASSKDREETQYF.

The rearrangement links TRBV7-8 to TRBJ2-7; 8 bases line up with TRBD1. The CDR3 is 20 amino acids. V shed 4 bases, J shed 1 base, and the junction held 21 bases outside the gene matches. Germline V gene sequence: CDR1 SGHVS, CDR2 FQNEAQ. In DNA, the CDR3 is TGTGCCAGCAGCTCCGGAGAGGGCGAGTCCGGGACAGGTACGTCCTACGAGCAGTACTTC. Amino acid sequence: CASSSGEGESGTGTSYEQYF.

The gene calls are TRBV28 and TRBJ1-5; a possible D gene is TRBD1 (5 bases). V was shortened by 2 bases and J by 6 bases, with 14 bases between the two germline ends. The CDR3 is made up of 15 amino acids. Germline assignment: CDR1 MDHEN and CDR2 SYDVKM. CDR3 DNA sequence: TGTGCCAGCAGTTTAGATGGCAGGGTAGGTCAGCCCCAGCATTTT. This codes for CASSLDGRVGQPQHF.

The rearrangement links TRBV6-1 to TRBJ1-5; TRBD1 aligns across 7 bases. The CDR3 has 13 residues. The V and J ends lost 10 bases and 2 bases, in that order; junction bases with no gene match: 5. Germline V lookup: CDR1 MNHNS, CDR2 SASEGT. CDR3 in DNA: TGTGCCACCGACACAGGGGGCAATCAGCCCCAGCATTTT. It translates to CATDTGGNQPQHF.

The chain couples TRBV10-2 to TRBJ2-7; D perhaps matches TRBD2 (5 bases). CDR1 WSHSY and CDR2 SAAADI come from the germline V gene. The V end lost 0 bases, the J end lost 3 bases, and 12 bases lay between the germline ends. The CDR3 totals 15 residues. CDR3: CASSESSGWGYEQYF. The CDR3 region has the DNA TGCGCCAGCAGTGAGTCGTCGGGATGGGGCTACGAGCAGTACTTC.

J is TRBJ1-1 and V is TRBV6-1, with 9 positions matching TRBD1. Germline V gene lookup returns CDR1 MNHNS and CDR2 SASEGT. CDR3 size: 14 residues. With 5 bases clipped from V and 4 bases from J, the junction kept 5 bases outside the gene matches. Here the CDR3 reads CASSTDRGSTEAFF. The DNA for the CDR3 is TGTGCCAGCAGTACGGACAGGGGTAGCACTGAAGCTTTCTTT.

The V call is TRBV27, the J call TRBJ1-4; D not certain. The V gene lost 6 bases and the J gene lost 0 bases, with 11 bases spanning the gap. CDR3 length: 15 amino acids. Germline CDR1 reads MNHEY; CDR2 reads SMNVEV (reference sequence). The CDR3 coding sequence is TGTGCCAGCAGAGATAGAATTACAACTAATGAAAAACTGTTTTTT. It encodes CASRDRITTNEKLFF.

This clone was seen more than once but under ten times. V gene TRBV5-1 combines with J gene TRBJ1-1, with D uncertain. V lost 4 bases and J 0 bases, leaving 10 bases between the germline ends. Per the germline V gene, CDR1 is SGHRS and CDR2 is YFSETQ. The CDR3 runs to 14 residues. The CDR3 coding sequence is TGCGCCAGCAGCGTATTACAACTGAACACTGAAGCTTTCTTT. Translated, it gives CASSVLQLNTEAFF.